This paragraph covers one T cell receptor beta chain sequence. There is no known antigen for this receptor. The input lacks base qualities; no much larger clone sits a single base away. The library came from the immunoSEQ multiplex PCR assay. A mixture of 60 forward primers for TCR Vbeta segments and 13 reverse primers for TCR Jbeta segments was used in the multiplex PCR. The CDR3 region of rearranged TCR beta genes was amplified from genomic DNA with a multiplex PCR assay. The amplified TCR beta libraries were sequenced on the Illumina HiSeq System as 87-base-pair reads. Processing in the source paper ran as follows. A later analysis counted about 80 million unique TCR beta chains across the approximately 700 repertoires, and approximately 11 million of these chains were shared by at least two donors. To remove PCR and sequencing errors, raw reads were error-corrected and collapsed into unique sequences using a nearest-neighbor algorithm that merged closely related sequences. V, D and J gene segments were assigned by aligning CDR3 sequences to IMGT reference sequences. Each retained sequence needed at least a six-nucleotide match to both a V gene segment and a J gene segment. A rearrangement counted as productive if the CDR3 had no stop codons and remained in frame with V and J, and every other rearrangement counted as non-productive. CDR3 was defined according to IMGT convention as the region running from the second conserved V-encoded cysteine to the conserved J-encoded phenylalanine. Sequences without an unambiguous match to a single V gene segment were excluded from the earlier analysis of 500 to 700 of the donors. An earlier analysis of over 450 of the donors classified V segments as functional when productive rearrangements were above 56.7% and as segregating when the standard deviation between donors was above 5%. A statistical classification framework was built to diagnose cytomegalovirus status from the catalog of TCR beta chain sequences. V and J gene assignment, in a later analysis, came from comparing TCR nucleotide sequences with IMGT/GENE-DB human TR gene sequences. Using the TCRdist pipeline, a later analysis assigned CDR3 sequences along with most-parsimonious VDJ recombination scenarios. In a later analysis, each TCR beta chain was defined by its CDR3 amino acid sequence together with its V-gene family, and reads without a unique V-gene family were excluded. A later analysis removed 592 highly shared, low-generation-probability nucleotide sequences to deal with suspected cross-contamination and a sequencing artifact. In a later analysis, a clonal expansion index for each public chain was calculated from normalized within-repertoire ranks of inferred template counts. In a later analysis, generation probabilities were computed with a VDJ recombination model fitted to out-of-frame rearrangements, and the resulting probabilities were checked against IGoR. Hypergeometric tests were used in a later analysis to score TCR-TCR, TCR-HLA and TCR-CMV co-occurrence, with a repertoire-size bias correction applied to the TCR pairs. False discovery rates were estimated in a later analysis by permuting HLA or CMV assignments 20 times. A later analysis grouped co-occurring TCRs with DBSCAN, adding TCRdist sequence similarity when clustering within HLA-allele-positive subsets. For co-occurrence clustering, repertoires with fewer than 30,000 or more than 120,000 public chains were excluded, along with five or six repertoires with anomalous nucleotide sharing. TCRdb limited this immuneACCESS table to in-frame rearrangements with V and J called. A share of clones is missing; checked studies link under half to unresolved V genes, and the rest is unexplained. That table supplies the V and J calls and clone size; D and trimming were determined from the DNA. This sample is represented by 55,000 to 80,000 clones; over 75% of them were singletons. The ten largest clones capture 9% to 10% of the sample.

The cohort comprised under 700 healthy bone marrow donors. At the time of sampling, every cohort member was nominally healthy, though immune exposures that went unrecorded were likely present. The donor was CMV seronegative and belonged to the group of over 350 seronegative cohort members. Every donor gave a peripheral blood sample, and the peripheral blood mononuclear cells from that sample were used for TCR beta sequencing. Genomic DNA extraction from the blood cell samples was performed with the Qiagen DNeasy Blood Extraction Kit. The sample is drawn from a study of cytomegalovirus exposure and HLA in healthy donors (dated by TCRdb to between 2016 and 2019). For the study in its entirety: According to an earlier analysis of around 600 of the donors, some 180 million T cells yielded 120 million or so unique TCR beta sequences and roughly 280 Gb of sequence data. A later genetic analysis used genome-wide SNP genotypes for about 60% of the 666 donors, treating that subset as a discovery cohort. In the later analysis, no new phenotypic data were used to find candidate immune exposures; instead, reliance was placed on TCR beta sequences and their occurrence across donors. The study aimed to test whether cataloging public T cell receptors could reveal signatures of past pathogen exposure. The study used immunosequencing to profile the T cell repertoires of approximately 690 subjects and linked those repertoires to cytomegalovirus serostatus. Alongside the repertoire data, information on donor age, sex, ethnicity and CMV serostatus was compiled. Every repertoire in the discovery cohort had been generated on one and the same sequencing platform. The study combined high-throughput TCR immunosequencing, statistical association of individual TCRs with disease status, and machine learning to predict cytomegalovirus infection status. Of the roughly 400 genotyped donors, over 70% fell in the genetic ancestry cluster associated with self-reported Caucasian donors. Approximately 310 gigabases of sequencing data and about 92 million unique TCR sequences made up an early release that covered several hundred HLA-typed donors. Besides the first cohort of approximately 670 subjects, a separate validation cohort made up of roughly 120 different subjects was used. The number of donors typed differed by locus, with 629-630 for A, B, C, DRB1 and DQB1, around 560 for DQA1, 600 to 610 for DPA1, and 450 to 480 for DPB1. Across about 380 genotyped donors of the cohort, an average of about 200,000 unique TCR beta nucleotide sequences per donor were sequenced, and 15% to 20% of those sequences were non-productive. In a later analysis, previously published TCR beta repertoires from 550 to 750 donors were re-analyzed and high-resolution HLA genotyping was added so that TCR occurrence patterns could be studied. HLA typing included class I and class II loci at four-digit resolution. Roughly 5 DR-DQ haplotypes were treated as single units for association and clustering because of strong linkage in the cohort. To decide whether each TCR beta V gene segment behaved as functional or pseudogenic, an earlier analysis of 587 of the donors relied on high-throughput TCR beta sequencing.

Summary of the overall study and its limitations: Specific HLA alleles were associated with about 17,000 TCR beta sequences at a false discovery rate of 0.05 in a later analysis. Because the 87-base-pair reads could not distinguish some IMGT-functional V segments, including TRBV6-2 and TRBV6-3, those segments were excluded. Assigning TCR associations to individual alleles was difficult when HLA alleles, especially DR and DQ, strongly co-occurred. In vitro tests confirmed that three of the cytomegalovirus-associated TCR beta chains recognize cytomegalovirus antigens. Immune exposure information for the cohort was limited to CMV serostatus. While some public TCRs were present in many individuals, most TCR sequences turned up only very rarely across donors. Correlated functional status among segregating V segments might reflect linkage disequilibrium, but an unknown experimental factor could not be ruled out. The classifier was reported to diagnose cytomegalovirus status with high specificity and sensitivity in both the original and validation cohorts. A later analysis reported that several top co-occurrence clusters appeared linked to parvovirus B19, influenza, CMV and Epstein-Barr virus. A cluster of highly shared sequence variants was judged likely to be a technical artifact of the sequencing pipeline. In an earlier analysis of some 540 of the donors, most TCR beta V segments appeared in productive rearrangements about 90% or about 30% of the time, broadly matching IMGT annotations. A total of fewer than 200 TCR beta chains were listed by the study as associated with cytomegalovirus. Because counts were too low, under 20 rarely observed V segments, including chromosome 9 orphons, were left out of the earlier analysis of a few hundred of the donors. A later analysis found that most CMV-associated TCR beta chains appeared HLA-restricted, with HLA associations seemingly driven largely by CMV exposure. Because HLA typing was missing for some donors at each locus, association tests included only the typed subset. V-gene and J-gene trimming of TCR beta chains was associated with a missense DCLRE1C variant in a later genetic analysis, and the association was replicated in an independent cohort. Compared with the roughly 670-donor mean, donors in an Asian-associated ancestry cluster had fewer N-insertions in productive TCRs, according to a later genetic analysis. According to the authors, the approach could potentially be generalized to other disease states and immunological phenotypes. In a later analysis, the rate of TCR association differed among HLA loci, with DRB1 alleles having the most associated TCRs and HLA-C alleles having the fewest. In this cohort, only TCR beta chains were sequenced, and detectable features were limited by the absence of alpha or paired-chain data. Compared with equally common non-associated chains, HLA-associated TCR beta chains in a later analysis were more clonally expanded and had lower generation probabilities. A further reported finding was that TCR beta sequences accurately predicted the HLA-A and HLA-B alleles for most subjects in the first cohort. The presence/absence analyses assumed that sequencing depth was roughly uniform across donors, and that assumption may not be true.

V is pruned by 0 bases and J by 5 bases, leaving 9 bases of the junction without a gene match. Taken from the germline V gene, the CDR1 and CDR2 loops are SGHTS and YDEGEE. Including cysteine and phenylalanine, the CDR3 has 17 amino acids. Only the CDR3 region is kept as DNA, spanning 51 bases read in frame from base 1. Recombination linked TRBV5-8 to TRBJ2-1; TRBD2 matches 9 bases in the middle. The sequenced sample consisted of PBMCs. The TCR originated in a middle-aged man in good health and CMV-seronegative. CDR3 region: CASSLEEGSGRDNEQFF. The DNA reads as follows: TGTGCCAGCAGCTTGGAAGAGGGTAGCGGGAGAGACAATGAGCAGTTCTTC.